Sequencing of this T cell receptor (beta chain) was carried out in a study of response to subunit inactivated influenza vaccine. Regarding the study as a whole: With each seasonal influenza vaccination, the authors suggested, few new T cells are recruited.

CDR3 length equals 15 residues. V was pared by 2 bases and J by 4 bases, with 15 bases between. Germline V lookup: CDR1 SGHRS, CDR2 YFSETQ. On this clonotype: Its antigen remains unknown.

TCRdb fed the RT-PCR reads into MiXCR, producing one record per CDR3 protein. The table includes hundreds of thousands of distinct CDR3 sequences, 12% to 15% detected once. This chain links TRBV5-1 with TRBJ1-1; D is possibly TRBD1 (5 bases). This clonotype was obtained from a man aged 45-65 years who received an inactivated influenza vaccine. Sample: PBMCs from blood, taken around 15 days before vaccination. This CDR3 reads CASSLRLTRGTEAFF. The CDR3 DNA sequence: TGCGCCAGCAGCTTACGACTTACTAGGGGCACTGAAGCTTTCTTT.